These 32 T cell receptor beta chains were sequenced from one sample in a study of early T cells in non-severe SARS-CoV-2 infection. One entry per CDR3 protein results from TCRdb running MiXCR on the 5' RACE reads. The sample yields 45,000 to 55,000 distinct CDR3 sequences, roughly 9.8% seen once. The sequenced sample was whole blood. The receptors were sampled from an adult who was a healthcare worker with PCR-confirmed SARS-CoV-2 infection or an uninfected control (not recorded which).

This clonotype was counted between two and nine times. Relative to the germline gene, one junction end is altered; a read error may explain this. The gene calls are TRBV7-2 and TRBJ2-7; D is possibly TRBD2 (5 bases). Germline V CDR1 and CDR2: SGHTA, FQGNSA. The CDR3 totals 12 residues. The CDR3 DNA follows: TGTGCCAGCAGCTTAGCGCAAGGACGGGAAGACTTC. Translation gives CASSLAQGREDF.

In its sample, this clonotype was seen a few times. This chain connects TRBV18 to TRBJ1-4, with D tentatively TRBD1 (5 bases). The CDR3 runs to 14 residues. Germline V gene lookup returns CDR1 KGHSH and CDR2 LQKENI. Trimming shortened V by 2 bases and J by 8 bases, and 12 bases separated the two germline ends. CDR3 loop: CASSPGQGREKLFF. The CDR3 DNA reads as TGTGCCAGCTCACCAGGGCAGGGAAGAGAAAAACTGTTTTTT.

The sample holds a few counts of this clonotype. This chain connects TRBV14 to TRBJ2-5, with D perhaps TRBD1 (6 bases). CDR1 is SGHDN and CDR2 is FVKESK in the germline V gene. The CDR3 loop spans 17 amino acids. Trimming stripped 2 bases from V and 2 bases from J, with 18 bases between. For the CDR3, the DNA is TGTGCCAGCAGCCAAACCCCCGATTGGGGGCGTCAAGAGACCCAGTACTTC. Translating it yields CASSQTPDWGRQETQYF.

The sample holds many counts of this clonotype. This CDR3 reads CASSLSGTGIYNEQFF. The CDR3 nucleotides are TGTGCCAGCAGTTTGTCCGGGACGGGGATCTACAATGAGCAGTTCTTC. The V gene is TRBV28, the J gene TRBJ2-1; the D gene could be TRBD1 or TRBD2 (5 bases each). The germline V and J ends were trimmed by 3 bases and 3 bases, with 15 bases remaining between them. This CDR3 region has 16 residues. Germline CDR1 is MDHEN and CDR2 is SYDVKM.

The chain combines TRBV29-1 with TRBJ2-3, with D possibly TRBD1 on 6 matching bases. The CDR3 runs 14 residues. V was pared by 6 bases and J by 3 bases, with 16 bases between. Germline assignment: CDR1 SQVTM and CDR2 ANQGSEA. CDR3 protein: CSVKQGSGTDTQYF. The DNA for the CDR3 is TGCAGCGTCAAACAGGGAAGTGGGACAGATACGCAGTATTTT.

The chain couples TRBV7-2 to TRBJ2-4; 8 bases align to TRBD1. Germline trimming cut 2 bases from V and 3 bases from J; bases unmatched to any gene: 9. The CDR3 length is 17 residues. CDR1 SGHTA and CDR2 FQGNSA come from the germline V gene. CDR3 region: CASSLSRDRRNKNIQYF. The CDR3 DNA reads TGTGCCAGCAGCTTATCCCGGGACAGGCGAAACAAAAACATTCAGTACTTC.

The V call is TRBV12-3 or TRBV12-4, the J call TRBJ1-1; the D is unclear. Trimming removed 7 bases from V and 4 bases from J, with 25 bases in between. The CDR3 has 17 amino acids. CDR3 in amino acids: CASNPPMTSFVRTEAFF. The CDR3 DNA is TGTGCCAGCAATCCCCCCATGACGTCGTTTGTACGCACTGAAGCTTTCTTT.

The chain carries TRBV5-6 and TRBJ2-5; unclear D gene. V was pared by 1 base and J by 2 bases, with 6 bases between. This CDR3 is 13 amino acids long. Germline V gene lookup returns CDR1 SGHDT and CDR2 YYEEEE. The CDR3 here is CASSLLLQETQYF. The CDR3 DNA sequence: TGTGCCAGCAGCTTGCTTCTTCAAGAGACCCAGTACTTC.

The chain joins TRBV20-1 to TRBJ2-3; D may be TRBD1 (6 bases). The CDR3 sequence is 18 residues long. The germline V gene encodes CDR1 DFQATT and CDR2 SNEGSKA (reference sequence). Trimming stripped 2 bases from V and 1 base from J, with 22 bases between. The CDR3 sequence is CSARLTGAETGGTDTQYF. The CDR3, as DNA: TGCAGTGCTAGATTAACAGGCGCCGAGACAGGAGGCACAGATACGCAGTATTTT.

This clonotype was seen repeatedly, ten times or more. The CDR3 sequence: CASSPPGLRVEQFF. Here the CDR3 DNA reads TGTGCCAGCTCACCACCGGGTTTGAGGGTTGAGCAGTTCTTC. V and J are TRBV18 and TRBJ2-1; D may be TRBD2 (5 bases). V was clipped by 0 bases and J by 9 bases, with 12 bases between them. CDR1 and CDR2 (germline): KGHSH, LQKENI. This CDR3 comprises 14 residues.

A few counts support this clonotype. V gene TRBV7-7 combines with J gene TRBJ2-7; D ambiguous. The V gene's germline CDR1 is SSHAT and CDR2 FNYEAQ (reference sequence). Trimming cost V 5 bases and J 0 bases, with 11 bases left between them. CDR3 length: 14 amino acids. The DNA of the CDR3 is TGTGCCAGCAGCCTCCAGGTGAACTCCTACGAGCAGTACTTC. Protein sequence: CASSLQVNSYEQYF. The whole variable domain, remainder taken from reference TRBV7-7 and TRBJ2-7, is GAGVSQSPRYKVTKRGQDVTLRCDPISSHATLYWYQQALGQGPEFLTYFNYEAQPDKSGLPSDRFSAERPEGSISTLTIQRTEQRDSAMYRCASSLQVNSYEQYFGPGTRLTVT.

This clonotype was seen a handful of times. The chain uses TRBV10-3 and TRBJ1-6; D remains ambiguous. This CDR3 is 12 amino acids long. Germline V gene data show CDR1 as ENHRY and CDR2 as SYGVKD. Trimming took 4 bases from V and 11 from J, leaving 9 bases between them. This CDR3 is CAISGGDTPLHF. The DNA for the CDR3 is TGTGCCATCAGTGGGGGAGATACACCCCTCCACTTT.

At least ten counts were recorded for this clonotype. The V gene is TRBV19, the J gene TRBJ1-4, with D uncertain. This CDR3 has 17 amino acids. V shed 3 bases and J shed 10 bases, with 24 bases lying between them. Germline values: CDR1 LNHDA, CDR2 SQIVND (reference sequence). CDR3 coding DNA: TGTGCCAGTAGTATTCCAGCCGTCGGCTCGCCCATAGGAAAACTGTTTTTT. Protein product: CASSIPAVGSPIGKLFF.

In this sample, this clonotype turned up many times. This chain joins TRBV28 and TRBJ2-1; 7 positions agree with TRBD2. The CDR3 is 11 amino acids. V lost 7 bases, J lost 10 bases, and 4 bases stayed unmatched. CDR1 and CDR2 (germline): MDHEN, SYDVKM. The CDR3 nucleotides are TGTGCCAGCACCCTCGGGGGGGAGCAGTTCTTC. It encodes CASTLGGEQFF.

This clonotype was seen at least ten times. The CDR3 reads CASSPGRGEVSYEQYF. The DNA for the CDR3 is TGTGCCAGCAGCCCCGGCCGGGGGGAAGTCTCCTACGAGCAGTACTTC. The chain couples TRBV11-2 to TRBJ2-7, with 7 bases fitting TRBD2. The CDR3 has 16 residues. J lost 0 bases, V lost 5 bases, and 10 bases had no gene match. CDR1 is SGHAT, CDR2 FQNNGV, per germline.

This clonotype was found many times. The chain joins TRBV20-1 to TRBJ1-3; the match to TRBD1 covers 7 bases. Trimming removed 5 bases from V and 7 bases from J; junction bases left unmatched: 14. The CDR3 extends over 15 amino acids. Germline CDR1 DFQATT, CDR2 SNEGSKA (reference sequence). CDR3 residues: CSAAKEEGAANTIYF. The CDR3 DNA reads TGCAGTGCTGCTAAAGAAGAGGGGGCAGCGAACACCATATATTTT.

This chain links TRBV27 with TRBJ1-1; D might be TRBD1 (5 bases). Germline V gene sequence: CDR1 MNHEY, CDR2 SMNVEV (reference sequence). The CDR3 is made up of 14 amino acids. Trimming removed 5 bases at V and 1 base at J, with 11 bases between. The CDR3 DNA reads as TGTGCCAGCAGTCAGGACATTTGGAACACTGAAGCTTTCTTT. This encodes CASSQDIWNTEAFF.

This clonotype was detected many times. DNA for the CDR3: TGTGCCAGCAGTAGACAGGGGGCGGCCCAGAGGGGCTACACCTTC. Protein product: CASSRQGAAQRGYTF. J is TRBJ1-2 and V is TRBV28; 10 bases are a match to TRBD1. V gave up 5 bases and J gave up 8 bases; unmatched junction bases: 11. Germline V gene lookup returns CDR1 MDHEN and CDR2 SYDVKM. The CDR3 extends over 15 amino acids.

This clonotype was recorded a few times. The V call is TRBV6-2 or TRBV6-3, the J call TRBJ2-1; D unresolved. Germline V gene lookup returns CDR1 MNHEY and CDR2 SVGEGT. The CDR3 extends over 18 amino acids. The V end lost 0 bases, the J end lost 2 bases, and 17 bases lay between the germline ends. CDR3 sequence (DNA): TGTGCCAGCAGTTACTCTCCCCTCATGGAAGCCCCCTACAATGAGCAGTTCTTC. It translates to CASSYSPLMEAPYNEQFF.

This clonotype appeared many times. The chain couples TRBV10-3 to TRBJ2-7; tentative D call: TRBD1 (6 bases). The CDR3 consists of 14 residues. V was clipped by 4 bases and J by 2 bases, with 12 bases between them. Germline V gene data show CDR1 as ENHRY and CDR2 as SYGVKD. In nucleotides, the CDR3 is TGTGCCATCAGTGTGACAGGCGAAGCCTACGAGCAGTACTTC. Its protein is CAISVTGEAYEQYF.

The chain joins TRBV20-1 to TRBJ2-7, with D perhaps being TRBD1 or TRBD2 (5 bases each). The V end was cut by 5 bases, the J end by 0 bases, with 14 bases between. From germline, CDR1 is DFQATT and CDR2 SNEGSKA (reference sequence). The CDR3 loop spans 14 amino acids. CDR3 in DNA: TGCAGTGCTGAACCCGGGGCGGCCTCCTACGAGCAGTACTTC. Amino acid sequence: CSAEPGAASYEQYF.

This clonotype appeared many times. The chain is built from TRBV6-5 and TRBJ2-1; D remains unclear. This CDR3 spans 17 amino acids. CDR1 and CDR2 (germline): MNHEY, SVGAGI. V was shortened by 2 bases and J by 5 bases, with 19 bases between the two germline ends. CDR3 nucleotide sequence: TGTGCCAGCAGTTACAAGCGACCCGTCCTAATACACAATGAGCAGTTCTTC. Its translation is CASSYKRPVLIHNEQFF.

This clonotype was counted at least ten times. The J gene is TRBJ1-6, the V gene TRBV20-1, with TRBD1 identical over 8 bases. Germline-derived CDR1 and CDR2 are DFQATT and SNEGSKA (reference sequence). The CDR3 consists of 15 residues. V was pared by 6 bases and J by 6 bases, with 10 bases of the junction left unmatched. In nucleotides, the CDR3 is TGCAGTGCCCCAGGACAGGGCGCCCTTAATTCACCCCTCCACTTT. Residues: CSAPGQGALNSPLHF.

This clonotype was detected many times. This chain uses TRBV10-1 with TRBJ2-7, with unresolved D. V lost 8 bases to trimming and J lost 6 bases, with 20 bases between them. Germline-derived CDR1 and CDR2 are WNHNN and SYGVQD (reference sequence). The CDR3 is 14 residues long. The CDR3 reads CASRPGRKVGEQYF. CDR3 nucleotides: TGCGCCAGCCGTCCGGGCCGAAAGGTCGGCGAGCAGTACTTC.

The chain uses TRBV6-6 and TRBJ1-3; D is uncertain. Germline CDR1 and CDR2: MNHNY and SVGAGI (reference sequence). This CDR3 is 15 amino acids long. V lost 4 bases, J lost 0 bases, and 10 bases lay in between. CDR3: CASSFSGLSGNTIYF. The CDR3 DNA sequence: TGTGCCAGCAGTTTTTCCGGGCTCTCTGGAAACACCATATATTTT.

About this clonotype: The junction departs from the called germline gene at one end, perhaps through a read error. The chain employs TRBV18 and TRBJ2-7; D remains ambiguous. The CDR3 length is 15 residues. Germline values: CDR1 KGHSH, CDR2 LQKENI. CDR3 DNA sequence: TGTGCCAGCTCACCACCGGGCAGTAGCTCCTACGTGCAGTACTTC. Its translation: CASSPPGSSSYVQYF.

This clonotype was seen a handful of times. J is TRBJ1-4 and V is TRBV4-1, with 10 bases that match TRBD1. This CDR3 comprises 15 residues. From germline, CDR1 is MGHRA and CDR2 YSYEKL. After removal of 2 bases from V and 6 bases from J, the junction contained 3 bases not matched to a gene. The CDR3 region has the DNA TGCGCCAGCAGCCAACCGGACAGGGGGGATGAAAAACTGTTTTTT. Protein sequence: CASSQPDRGDEKLFF.

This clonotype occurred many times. The chain's CDR3 is CASSSEAINTGELFF. The CDR3 DNA sequence: TGTGCCAGCAGCTCCGAGGCCATTAACACCGGGGAGCTGTTTTTT. V usage is TRBV11-2 and J usage is TRBJ2-2, with D unresolved. CDR1 and CDR2 from the germline V gene are SGHAT and FQNNGV. This CDR3 is 15 amino acids long. The ends were cut back, 4 bases at V and 2 bases at J, with 11 bases in the middle.

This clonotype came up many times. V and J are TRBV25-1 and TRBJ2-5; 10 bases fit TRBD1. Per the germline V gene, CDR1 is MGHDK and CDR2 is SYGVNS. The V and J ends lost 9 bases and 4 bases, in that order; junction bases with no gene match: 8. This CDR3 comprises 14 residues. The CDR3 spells CASRQGAIGETQYF. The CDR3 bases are TGTGCCAGTCGACAGGGGGCGATCGGAGAGACCCAGTACTTC.

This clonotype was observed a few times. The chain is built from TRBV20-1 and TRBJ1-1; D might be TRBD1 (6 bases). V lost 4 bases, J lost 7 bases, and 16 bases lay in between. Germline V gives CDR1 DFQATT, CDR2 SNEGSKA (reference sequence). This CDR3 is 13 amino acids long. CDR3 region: CSATDRPNDEAFF. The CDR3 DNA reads TGCAGTGCTACTGACAGGCCTAATGATGAAGCTTTCTTT.

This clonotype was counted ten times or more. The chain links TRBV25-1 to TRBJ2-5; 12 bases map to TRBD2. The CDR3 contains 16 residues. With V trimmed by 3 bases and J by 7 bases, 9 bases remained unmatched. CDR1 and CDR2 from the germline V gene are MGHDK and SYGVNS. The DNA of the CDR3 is TGTGCCAGCAGTGACCCTAGCGGGAGGGCCGTCGGGACCCAGTACTTC. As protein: CASSDPSGRAVGTQYF.

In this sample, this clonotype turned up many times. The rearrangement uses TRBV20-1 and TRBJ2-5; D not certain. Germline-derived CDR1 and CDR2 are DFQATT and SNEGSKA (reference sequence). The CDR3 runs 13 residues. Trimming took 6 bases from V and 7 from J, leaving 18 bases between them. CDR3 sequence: CSAIRRFLRTQYF. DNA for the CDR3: TGCAGTGCCATCAGACGGTTCCTTCGGACCCAGTACTTC.